One and the same sample provided the 2 T cell receptor beta chains below, sequenced in a study of blood T cell repertoires in COVID-19. Using immunoSEQ multiplex PCR, the repertoire was profiled, and TCRdb retains in-frame clones only, with some absent. Here the sample spans 63,000 or so clones, roughly 80% being singletons. Sequencing used peripheral blood. Receptors originate from an older man with active COVID-19.

The chain carries TRBV27 and TRBJ2-4; 9 bases fit TRBD1. Trimming cost V 4 bases and J 0 bases; bases outside gene matches: 1. This CDR3 is built from 15 residues. CDR1 is MNHEY and CDR2 is SMNVEV in the germline V gene (reference sequence). CDR3 residues: CASSYRGQAKNIQYF. In DNA form, the CDR3 reads TGTGCCAGCAGTTACAGGGGGCAAGCCAAAAACATTCAGTACTTC.

The chain joins TRBV15 to TRBJ2-2; TRBD2 matches at 7 bases. V lost 1 base to trimming and J lost 9 bases; unmatched junction nucleotides: 17. The CDR3 length is 18 residues. Looked up from germline, CDR1 is LNHNV and CDR2 is YYDKDF (reference sequence). The CDR3 is CATSRGFGGRGEHRELFF. CDR3 coding DNA: TGTGCCACCAGCAGAGGGTTCGGCGGGAGAGGGGAACACCGGGAGCTGTTTTTT.